This TCR beta chain was sequenced during a study of shared clonotypes between healthy human individuals. V lost 2 bases, J lost 12 bases, and 8 bases stayed unmatched. Germline V gives CDR1 GTSNPN, CDR2 SVGIG (reference sequence). The CDR3 consists of 15 residues. CD45RA+ naive and CD45RA-negative memory subsets were separated from CD4+ cells. The protocol was immunoSEQ multiplex PCR, while the TCRdb copy is restricted to in-frame clones and leaves out a portion. Of 950,000 to 1,100,000 clones in the sample, around 78% were seen once. Study-level points and caveats: Depth was large, yet rarefaction showed that sorted-subset sequencing was incomplete.

This clone came up a few times. What it recognizes is unknown. The chain recombines TRBV30 with TRBJ2-1; the match to TRBD2 covers 15 bases. The sample taken for sequencing was memory CD4+ T cells from PBMCs. The subset here: CD45RA-negative fraction. The sequence was collected from a man aged 18 to 35 in good health. Some clones in this sample may be carry-over from other donors' samples. CDR3 sequence (DNA): TGTGCCTGGAGTCCACGGCCGGGACTAGCGGGAGGGCAGTTCTTC. It yields the protein CAWSPRPGLAGGQFF.